What follows describes a single TCR beta chain. Its antigen is not known. The data belong to a study of cytomegalovirus exposure and HLA in healthy donors. General study results and limits: The authors later found HLA-associated TCR beta chains more clonally expanded than equally common others. A highly shared variant cluster was judged a likely technical artifact.

This CDR3 has 14 amino acids. V lost 6 bases and J lost 8; bases outside the gene matches: 6. Germline CDR1 is LNHNV and CDR2 is YYDKDF (reference sequence). The PCR contained 60 Vbeta and 13 Jbeta primers. Here immunoSEQ multiplex PCR was the method, and the copy in TCRdb shows in-frame clones only, minus some. Among over 70,000 clones listed, 76% were seen once. Sequencing was done on a sample of PBMCs. The chain employs TRBV15 and TRBJ1-6, with TRBD1 matching over 8 bases. The TCR was taken from a male donor in good health and CMV-seronegative. The DNA of the CDR3 is TGTGCCACCAGAAGGACAGGGAGGGATTCACCCCTCCACTTT. It specifies CATRRTGRDSPLHF.